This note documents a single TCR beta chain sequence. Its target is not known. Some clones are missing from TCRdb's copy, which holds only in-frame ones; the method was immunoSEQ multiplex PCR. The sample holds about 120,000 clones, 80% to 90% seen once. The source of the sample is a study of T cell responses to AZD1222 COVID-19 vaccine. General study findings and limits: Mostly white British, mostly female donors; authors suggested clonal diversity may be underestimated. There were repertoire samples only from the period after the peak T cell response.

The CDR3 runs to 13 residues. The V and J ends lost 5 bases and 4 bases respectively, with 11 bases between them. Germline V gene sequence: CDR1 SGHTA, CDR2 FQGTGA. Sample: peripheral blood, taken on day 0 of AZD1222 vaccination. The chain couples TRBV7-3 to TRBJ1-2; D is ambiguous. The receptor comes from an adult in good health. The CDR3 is CASSPDGTYGYTF. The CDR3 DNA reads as TGTGCCAGCAGCCCAGACGGAACCTATGGCTACACCTTC.